The clone carrying this T cell receptor (beta chain) showed up many times. CDR1 is SEHNR, CDR2 FQNEAQ, per germline (reference sequence). Trimming removed 5 bases at V and 7 bases at J, with 15 bases between. This CDR3 has 13 residues. Via MiXCR, TCRdb re-called the RT-PCR reads, giving one row per CDR3 protein. Altogether 490,000 or so distinct CDR3 sequences are present, roughly 8.2% being singletons, with the ten largest covering 13%. The data were taken from a study of response to subunit inactivated influenza vaccine. The receptor was isolated from a man aged 45 to 75 who received an inactivated influenza vaccine. The rearrangement joins TRBV7-9 to TRBJ2-7; maybe TRBD2 (6 bases). This material consisted of PBMCs from blood, taken less than 25 months after vaccination. The CDR3 loop is CASSVPGAEEQYF. The CDR3 region has the DNA TGTGCCAGCAGCGTCCCGGGAGCGGAGGAGCAGTACTTC.